A selection of T cell receptor beta chains follows, all from one sample in a study of blood T cell repertoires in COVID-19. Method: immunoSEQ multiplex PCR; TCRdb's copy keeps in-frame clones and lacks some. The sample includes about 130,000 clones, around 89% seen only once; the top ten take about 9.3%. The source material was peripheral blood. The receptor source for this set is a man in his forties or fifties with acute or convalescent COVID-19. Each CDR3 is given with its conserved first and last residue. D genes are given only for firm matches. Size is stated for part of the rows, as once, few or many counts, or as a class when the clone is expanded.

j_call clone_size v_call d_call cdr3_nt cdr3_aa
TRBJ1-4 once TRBV5-1 TRBD1 TGCGCCAGCAGCTCCGGACAGGGTGATAATGAAAAACTGTTTTTT CASSSGQGDNEKLFF
TRBJ1-2 . TRBV30 . TGTGCCTGGAGTGGGGGGCCGCCCGCGAACTATGGCTACACCTTC CAWSGGPPANYGYTF
TRBJ1-6 . TRBV3-1/TRBV3-2 . TGTGCCAGCAGCCAAGTTCCCTTTAATTCACCCCTCCACTTT CASSQVPFNSPLHF
TRBJ1-6 once TRBV6-1 TRBD1 TGTGCCAGCAGTGAAGCAACAGGGGGAAGATCACCCCTCCACTTT CASSEATGGRSPLHF
TRBJ2-3 . TRBV11-1 TRBD1 TGTGCCAGCAGCCCCGGGACAGGGGCGTCATTGGGTACGCAGTATTTT CASSPGTGASLGTQYF
TRBJ1-5 . TRBV28 . TGTGCCAGCAGTTTATGGGCCGGGAGGGGCAATCAGCCCCAGCATTTT CASSLWAGRGNQPQHF
TRBJ1-1 once TRBV7-7 . TGTGCTAGCAGTACGACCGGGGGCACTGAAGCTTTCTTT CASSTTGGTEAFF
TRBJ2-2 . TRBV2 . TGTGCCAGCAGTGTAATGAAAAGGAGTACCGGGGAGCTGTTTTTT CASSVMKRSTGELFF
TRBJ2-2 . TRBV19 TRBD2 TGTGCCAGTAGGGACAGGGGAATAGCGGGAGGGCTAGCCGGGGAGCTGTTTTTT CASRDRGIAGGLAGELFF
TRBJ1-2 . TRBV5-1 . TGCGCCAGCAGCTTGACAGGCGGTAACTATGGCTACACCTTC CASSLTGGNYGYTF
TRBJ2-7 once TRBV28 . TGTGCCAGCAGTTTCTTAGAGGGTAACGAGCAGTACTTC CASSFLEGNEQYF
TRBJ2-2 . TRBV27 . TGTGCCAGCAGTCAACAACCCCGACAGACCGGGGAGCTGTTTTTT CASSQQPRQTGELFF
TRBJ1-2 . TRBV2 TRBD1 TGTGCCAGCAGTGGGGTCGGACAGGGGGCAGAAGGCTACACCTTC CASSGVGQGAEGYTF
TRBJ1-6 . TRBV5-8 . TGTGCCAGCAGCTCTGGTGTCCGGGGTAATTCACCCCTCCACTTT CASSSGVRGNSPLHF
TRBJ2-7 . TRBV6-6 TRBD1 TGTGCCAGCAGTTACCGACAGGGCTACGAGCAGTACTTC CASSYRQGYEQYF
TRBJ2-5 . TRBV11-3 TRBD2 TGTGCCAGCAGCTTAGAAAGAGCGGGAGGCCCCCAAGAGACCCAGTACTTC CASSLERAGGPQETQYF
TRBJ2-7 . TRBV2 . TGTGCCAGCAACATTGCCAGAAACTACGAGCAGTACTTC CASNIARNYEQYF
TRBJ2-5 once TRBV3-1/TRBV3-2 TRBD1 TGTGCCAGCCTTTACAGGGGCCTAGGAGAGACCCAGTACTTC CASLYRGLGETQYF
TRBJ1-1 . TRBV14 . TGTGCCAGCAGCCAAGATCATGGTCCGCGGAACACTGAAGCTTTCTTT CASSQDHGPRNTEAFF
TRBJ2-7 . TRBV7-2 . TGTGCCAGCAGGGGCCCGGGGGGCGGCTACGAGCAGTACTTC CASRGPGGGYEQYF
TRBJ1-2 . TRBV4-1 TRBD1 TGCGCCAGCAGCCGAGGGGGACAGAACTATGGCTACACCTTC CASSRGGQNYGYTF